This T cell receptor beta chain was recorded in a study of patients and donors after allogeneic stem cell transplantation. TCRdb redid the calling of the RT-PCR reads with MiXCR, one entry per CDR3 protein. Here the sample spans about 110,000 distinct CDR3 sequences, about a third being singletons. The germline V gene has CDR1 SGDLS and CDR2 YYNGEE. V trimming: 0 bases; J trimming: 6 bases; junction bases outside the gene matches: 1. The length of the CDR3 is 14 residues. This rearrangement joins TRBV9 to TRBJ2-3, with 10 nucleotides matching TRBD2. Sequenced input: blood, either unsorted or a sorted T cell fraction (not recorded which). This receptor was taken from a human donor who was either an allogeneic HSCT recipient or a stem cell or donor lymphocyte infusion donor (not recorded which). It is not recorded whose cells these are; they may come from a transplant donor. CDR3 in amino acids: CASSVEAGGDTQYF. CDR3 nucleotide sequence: TGTGCCAGCAGCGTAGAAGCGGGAGGGGATACGCAGTATTTT.